This is a list of T cell receptor beta chains from one sample in a study of Graves' ophthalmopathy and Graves' hyperthyroidism. TCRdb ran MiXCR on the multiplex PCR reads and lists one entry per CDR3 protein. The data show 210,000 or so distinct CDR3 sequences, roughly 29% seen once. The material sequenced was peripheral blood. These receptors all stem from a man aged 45-65 years with Graves' ophthalmopathy. Each CDR3 is given with its conserved first and last residue. A D gene is named only where the DNA matches it firmly. Some rows mark clone size as missing; the rest say once, few, many or name a class of expanded clone.

TRBJ2-7 - - TRBV28 TGTGCCAGCAGTCGTGCCGGGGACTTAACAACCTACGAGCAGTACTTC CASSRAGDLTTYEQYF
TRBJ2-7 TRBD1 - TRBV7-8 TGTGCCAGCAGTACTAGGGGGCGCGCCCACGAGCAGTACTTC CASSTRGRAHEQYF
TRBJ2-2 - many TRBV28 TGTGCCAGCAGCCAAGACTGGAACACCGGGGAGCTGTTTTTT CASSQDWNTGELFF
TRBJ1-1 - - TRBV30 TGTGCCTGGAGGGGAGGTATGAACACTGAAGCTTTCTTT CAWRGGMNTEAFF
TRBJ1-2 - many TRBV29-1 TGCAGCGTTGATACCCCCTCAAGGGACTATGGCTACACCTTC CSVDTPSRDYGYTF
TRBJ2-7 - - TRBV6-5 TGTGCCAGCAGTTATGACAGGAATTCCTACGAGCAGTACTTC CASSYDRNSYEQYF
TRBJ1-1 - many TRBV11-2 TGTGCCAGCACGTTGGGGGAGATGAACACTGAAGCTTTCTTT CASTLGEMNTEAFF
TRBJ1-1 - once TRBV6-2/TRBV6-3 TGTGCCAGCAGTTCGTGGAGGGCAGATGAAGCTTTCTTT CASSSWRADEAFF
TRBJ2-4 - - TRBV29-1 TGCAGCGTTGAATCAACGGAGGACATTCAGTACTTC CSVESTEDIQYF
TRBJ1-5 - many TRBV19 TGTGCCAGTAGTATGGGGAGCCGCAATCAGCCCCAGCATTTT CASSMGSRNQPQHF
TRBJ1-5 - - TRBV12-3/TRBV12-4 TGTGCCAGCAGCATGCAGGGTTCGGGTCAGCCCCAGCATTTT CASSMQGSGQPQHF
TRBJ1-2 - - TRBV12-5 TGTGCTAGTGGTTTGGTCGGTAACTATGGCTACACCTTC CASGLVGNYGYTF
TRBJ1-2 - - TRBV5-1 TGCGCCAGCAGAGGCGTGTATGGAGGCTATGGCTACACCTTC CASRGVYGGYGYTF
TRBJ2-5 - many TRBV20-1 TGCAGTGCTAGATTAACAGGGCTCCGAGGGGGAGAGACCCAGTACTTC CSARLTGLRGGETQYF
TRBJ2-2 TRBD2 many TRBV9 TGTGCCAGCAGCGTAGGCGGGAGGTCGAAAAACACCGGGGAGCTGTTTTTT CASSVGGRSKNTGELFF
TRBJ2-2 - - TRBV6-5 TGTGCCAGCAGTTACTCGATGTTCACCGGGGAGCTGTTTTTT CASSYSMFTGELFF
TRBJ2-7 - many TRBV7-6 TGTGCCAGCAGCTCGATGACAGTTTCCTACGAGCAGTACTTC CASSSMTVSYEQYF
TRBJ2-5 TRBD2 many TRBV20-1 TGCAGTGCACAGCTGTCTAGCGGGAGAGAGACCCAGTACTTC CSAQLSSGRETQYF
TRBJ2-5 TRBD2 - TRBV11-2 TGTGCCAGCAGCCCCTGGACTAGCGGGAGAGAGACCCAGTACTTC CASSPWTSGRETQYF
TRBJ2-3 TRBD2 many TRBV6-2/TRBV6-3 TGTGCCAGCGGTAGCGGGAGGGAGTTAGATACGCAGTATTTT CASGSGRELDTQYF
TRBJ2-5 TRBD1 many TRBV20-1 TGCAGTGCCACCCTCCCACAGGGGGTACAGACCCAGTACTTC CSATLPQGVQTQYF
TRBJ2-7 TRBD1 - TRBV7-6 TGTGCCAGCAGCGCAGATAGGGGACAGTCCTACGAGCAGTACTTC CASSADRGQSYEQYF
TRBJ2-7 - - TRBV14 TGTGCCAGCAGCTTTCGGGACCCTGGCCACGAGCAGTACTTC CASSFRDPGHEQYF
TRBJ2-2 - few TRBV12-3/TRBV12-4 TGTGCCAGCAGAGCCACAGGGAATTCGGGGGAGCTGTTTTTT CASRATGNSGELFF
TRBJ2-7 TRBD2 - TRBV6-1 TGTGCCAGCAGTCTATCTAGCGGGCTTAGCTCCTACGAGCAGTACTTC CASSLSSGLSSYEQYF
TRBJ1-2 - many TRBV27 TGTGCCAGCAGTCCCCGGGGCGGAGATGGCTACACCTTC CASSPRGGDGYTF
TRBJ2-5 TRBD2 many TRBV3-1 TGTGCCAGCAGCCAAGGTTTCGCGGGAGGTCAAGAGACCCAGTACTTC CASSQGFAGGQETQYF
TRBJ1-1 - many TRBV29-1 TGCAGAGTTGCAGGGGTAGAAATGAACACTGAAGCTTTCTTT CRVAGVEMNTEAFF
TRBJ2-7 TRBD1 many TRBV6-5 TGTGCCAGCAGCCCGGGACAGTATGGGCAGTACTTC CASSPGQYGQYF
TRBJ1-6 - many TRBV10-3 TGTGCCACGTCCACAGGGTCTCGGGGTGCACCCCTCCACTTT CATSTGSRGAPLHF
TRBJ1-3 - many TRBV20-1 TGCAGTGCTAGAGACAGTTACGGAAACACCATATATTTT CSARDSYGNTIYF
TRBJ1-2 - - TRBV6-1 TGTGCCAGCAGTGAAGCGCGGCAGGGAGGCTACACCTTC CASSEARQGGYTF
TRBJ2-7 - many TRBV9 TGTGCCAGCAGCGTAGCTACGACTCGGGGAGGGGGAGGCTACGAGCAGTACTTC CASSVATTRGGGGYEQYF
TRBJ2-7 TRBD2 - TRBV6-2/TRBV6-3 TGTGCCAGCAGACTAGCGGGAGGAGGAGAGCAGTACTTC CASRLAGGGEQYF
TRBJ2-7 - many TRBV28 TGTGCCAGCAGCCCGGGCGGAGCCTACGAGCAGTACTTC CASSPGGAYEQYF
TRBJ2-7 - many TRBV6-1 TGTGCCAGCAGTGAATACGGGGACACAACCTCCTACGAGCAGTACTTC CASSEYGDTTSYEQYF
TRBJ2-7 - - TRBV6-1 TGTGCCAGCAGTGAAGCGCTTACCGGCAGCAACTTC CASSEALTGSNF
TRBJ1-2 TRBD1 - TRBV7-2 TGTGCCAGCAGCCCAAACAGGGGGAACTATGGCTACACCTTC CASSPNRGNYGYTF
TRBJ2-7 TRBD1 many TRBV6-5 TGTGCCAGCAGTTACAGAGGAACAGGGGGCGAGCAGTACTTC CASSYRGTGGEQYF
TRBJ2-3 - many TRBV12-3/TRBV12-4 TGTGCCAGCAGTTCCACAGATACGCAGTATTTT CASSSTDTQYF
TRBJ1-1 - - TRBV6-1 TGTGCCAGCAGTCCTGACGTGGGGAGCAGGCGTGCCTTCTTT CASSPDVGSRRAFF
TRBJ2-7 - - TRBV6-1 TGTGCCAGCTGGTTGGACTACGAGCAGTACTTC CASWLDYEQYF
TRBJ2-5 - many TRBV28 TGTGCCAGCACTAGAACAGGGGCTGGAGGGGCAGAGACCCAGTACTTC CASTRTGAGGAETQYF
TRBJ2-1 - many TRBV29-1 TGCAGCGTTGACGGCAGATCGGTTGCCAATGAGCAGTTCTTC CSVDGRSVANEQFF
TRBJ2-7 TRBD1 many TRBV10-3 TGTGCCATCAGCCTCTTGGACAGGGGGTACGAGCAGTACTTC CAISLLDRGYEQYF
TRBJ2-5 - many TRBV12-3/TRBV12-4 TGTGCCAGCAGGCTGGCAGGGAGGGAGACCCAGTACTTC CASRLAGRETQYF
TRBJ2-7 TRBD2 many TRBV7-8 TGTGCCAGCAGCTCAACTCCCGATAGCGGGAACTCCTACGAGCAGTACTTC CASSSTPDSGNSYEQYF
TRBJ1-5 - many TRBV28 TGTGCCAGCAGTCCCCGGGGAGGGGGGCAGCCCCAGCATTTT CASSPRGGGQPQHF
TRBJ1-1 TRBD1 many TRBV6-6 TGTGCCAGCAGTTACTCGAGCGGGACAGGGGGCCTGGTTTTGAACACTGAAGCTTTCTTT CASSYSSGTGGLVLNTEAFF
TRBJ1-3 - many TRBV30 TGTGCCTGGTCCCGTAATGGAAACACCATATATTTT CAWSRNGNTIYF
TRBJ2-5 TRBD1 - TRBV6-1 TGTGCCAGCAGCCGGGCAGGGGGCATTGGAGAGACCCAGTACTTC CASSRAGGIGETQYF
TRBJ1-2 TRBD1 many TRBV6-5 TGTGCCAGCAGTTGGGACAGGGGGCGAGATGGCTACACCTTC CASSWDRGRDGYTF
TRBJ2-4 TRBD2 many TRBV18 TGTGCCAGCTCACCCCGTTTGACTAGCGGGAGTGTTAACATTCAGTACTTC CASSPRLTSGSVNIQYF
TRBJ2-4 - many TRBV20-1 TGCAGTGCCTCGGCGGGGACTAAAAACATTCAGTACTTC CSASAGTKNIQYF
TRBJ1-6 - many TRBV30 TGTGCCTGGAGTGCCTGGAGTTCCGGCAAACCGAGGACACCCCTCCACTTT CAWSAWSSGKPRTPLHF
TRBJ1-1 - many TRBV4-1 TGCGCCAGCAGCCCCAGGGTAGGAGTCACTGAAGCTTTCTTT CASSPRVGVTEAFF
TRBJ1-1 TRBD1 many TRBV5-6 TGTGCCAGCAGCTTGCCGTTTTGGACAGGGAATGTTGAAGCTTTCTTT CASSLPFWTGNVEAFF
TRBJ1-5 - many TRBV15 TGTGCCACCAGCAGAACAAGGGATAGCAATCAGCCCCAGCATTTT CATSRTRDSNQPQHF
TRBJ2-4 - many TRBV29-1 TGCAGCGTTCCTGGGACCGGAGGGGACATTCAGTACTTC CSVPGTGGDIQYF
TRBJ1-1 - many TRBV28 TGTGCCAGCTACATGAACACTGAAGCTTTCTTT CASYMNTEAFF